Listed below are T cell receptor beta chains from one sample, sequenced in a study of blood T cell repertoires in COVID-19. Using immunoSEQ multiplex PCR, the repertoire was profiled, and TCRdb retains in-frame clones only, with some absent. The sample includes around 68,000 clones, around 90% seen only once; the top ten take 1.5% to 2%. Source material: peripheral blood. The receptors were gathered from a human donor in a cohort sampled during active COVID-19. The CDR3 runs from the conserved cysteine through the conserved F or W. The D gene is left open where the match is weak. A clone size is listed for some rows: how often the clone was seen (once, few, many), or a class if it is expanded.

v_gene	d_gene	j_gene	abundance	CDR3aa	CDR3nt
TRBV4-3	-	TRBJ2-7	-	CASSQVPFGSLIGADEQYF	TGCGCCAGCAGCCAAGTCCCTTTTGGTTCCCTGATTGGGGCCGACGAGCAGTACTTC
TRBV19	-	TRBJ2-1	-	CASSVVGRGNEQFF	TGTGCCAGTAGTGTGGTAGGCCGGGGGAATGAGCAGTTCTTC
TRBV20-1	TRBD1	TRBJ1-2	-	CSASGQATYGYTF	TGCAGTGCTAGTGGACAGGCAACATATGGCTACACCTTC
TRBV4-2	TRBD1	TRBJ1-5	few	CASSRVEGAIQPQHF	TGTGCCAGCAGCCGTGTCGAGGGGGCTATTCAGCCCCAGCATTTT
TRBV25-1	TRBD2	TRBJ2-7	-	CASRPGGGSYEQYF	TGTGCCTCCCGTCCCGGGGGGGGATCCTACGAGCAGTACTTC
TRBV3-1/TRBV3-2	TRBD1	TRBJ2-3	-	CASRQGVTDTQYF	TGTGCCAGCAGACAGGGGGTAACAGATACGCAGTATTTT
TRBV6-1	TRBD1	TRBJ2-1	-	CASSENRKGTVLF	TGTGCCAGCAGTGAGAATAGAAAAGGGACAGTTCTCTTC
TRBV6-4	TRBD1	TRBJ1-1	-	CASRPTGGENTEAFF	TGTGCCAGCAGACCGACAGGGGGGGAGAACACTGAAGCTTTCTTT
TRBV5-1	TRBD2	TRBJ2-5	few	CASSGGLAGGETQYF	TGCGCCAGCAGCGGGGGACTAGCGGGAGGAGAGACCCAGTACTTC
TRBV7-9	-	TRBJ2-2	-	CASRHRETGELFF	TGTGCCAGCAGACACAGGGAAACCGGGGAGCTGTTTTTT
TRBV7-3	TRBD2	TRBJ2-3	-	CASSLREEDTQYF	TGTGCCAGCAGCTTGCGGGAGGAAGATACGCAGTATTTT
TRBV24-1	TRBD2	TRBJ2-1	-	CATRSGRAIEQFF	TGTGCCACCAGGAGCGGGAGGGCCATTGAGCAGTTCTTC
TRBV7-3	TRBD2	TRBJ2-3	-	CASSLIAGVGTDTQYF	TGTGCCAGCAGCTTAATAGCGGGAGTAGGGACAGATACGCAGTATTTT
TRBV19	TRBD2	TRBJ2-2	-	CASSFSPGPGRAGELFF	TGTGCCAGTAGTTTTTCGCCGGGCCCAGGGAGGGCGGGGGAGCTGTTTTTT
TRBV11-3	-	TRBJ2-7	once	CASSPHGSSYEQYF	TGTGCCAGCAGCCCCCACGGGAGCTCCTACGAGCAGTACTTC
TRBV7-9	TRBD1	TRBJ1-5	-	CASSYRGDQPQHF	TGTGCCAGCAGCTACAGGGGGGATCAGCCCCAGCATTTT
TRBV5-1	-	TRBJ2-5	-	CASSLVGNQETQYF	TGCGCCAGCAGCTTGGTTGGCAACCAAGAGACCCAGTACTTC
TRBV28	TRBD1	TRBJ1-2	-	CASSTPAGTGGFAGYTF	TGTGCCAGCAGCACCCCCGCCGGGACAGGGGGCTTCGCTGGCTACACCTTC
TRBV19	TRBD2	TRBJ2-5	-	CASSSSGSLETQYF	TGTGCCAGTAGTTCTAGCGGGAGTCTAGAGACCCAGTACTTC
TRBV18	-	TRBJ2-3	once	CASSPASDTFTDTQYF	TGTGCCAGCTCACCGGCGTCGGACACATTCACAGATACGCAGTATTTT
TRBV12-3/TRBV12-4	-	TRBJ1-2	-	CASSLAPQGYTF	TGTGCCAGCAGTTTAGCGCCGCAGGGCTACACCTTC
TRBV2	-	TRBJ1-4	-	CASLLSTNEKLFF	TGTGCCAGTTTACTGTCAACTAATGAAAAACTGTTTTTT
TRBV25-1	-	TRBJ2-5	-	CASSDPGSQETQYF	TGTGCCAGCAGTGACCCAGGGTCTCAAGAGACCCAGTACTTC
TRBV25-1	-	TRBJ2-3	-	CASSEFSGTDTQYF	TGTGCCAGCAGTGAATTTAGCGGCACAGATACGCAGTATTTT
TRBV5-4	-	TRBJ2-1	-	CASSLGLANEQFF	TGTGCCAGCAGCTTGGGGCTAGCCAATGAGCAGTTCTTC
TRBV2	-	TRBJ2-1	-	CASSPGEPSYNEQFF	TGTGCCAGCAGCCCAGGGGAGCCCAGCTACAATGAGCAGTTCTTC
TRBV29-1	-	TRBJ2-3	few	CSGSPTKDRGDTQYF	TGCAGCGGATCGCCTACAAAAGATAGGGGGGATACGCAGTATTTT
TRBV11-2	-	TRBJ2-3	-	CASSLAGVSTDTQYF	TGTGCCAGCAGCTTAGCGGGAGTAAGCACAGATACGCAGTATTTT
TRBV9	-	TRBJ1-4	-	CASSVSTGGDEKLFF	TGTGCCAGCAGCGTCTCAACCGGGGGGGATGAAAAACTGTTTTTT
TRBV6-1	-	TRBJ2-5	-	CASSERKNRAWETQYF	TGTGCCAGCAGTGAAAGGAAGAACAGGGCATGGGAGACCCAGTACTTC
TRBV6-6	TRBD1	TRBJ2-1	-	CASSRSGQGYGQFF	TGTGCCAGCAGTCGCTCGGGACAGGGGTATGGGCAGTTCTTC
TRBV7-2	-	TRBJ2-7	-	CASSLAPAGEQYF	TGTGCCAGCAGCTTAGCCCCCGCCGGCGAGCAGTACTTC
TRBV5-1	-	TRBJ2-5	-	CASSLSDRLETQYF	TGCGCCAGCAGCTTATCTGACAGGTTGGAGACCCAGTACTTC
TRBV12-3/TRBV12-4	TRBD1	TRBJ2-7	-	CASRTGAGEQYF	TGTGCCAGCAGGACAGGGGCGGGAGAGCAGTACTTC
TRBV11-2	-	TRBJ2-2	-	CASRSPVGGGTGELFF	TGTGCCAGCAGATCCCCGGTAGGGGGTGGGACCGGGGAGCTGTTTTTT
TRBV28	-	TRBJ1-1	-	CASSLLTGKPEAFF	TGTGCCAGCAGTTTATTAACAGGGAAGCCTGAAGCTTTCTTT
TRBV10-3	-	TRBJ1-2	-	CAISEPQGNYGYTF	TGTGCCATCAGTGAGCCTCAGGGGAACTATGGCTACACCTTC
TRBV28	-	TRBJ2-7	-	CASSFFREQYF	TGTGCCAGCAGTTTCTTCCGGGAGCAGTACTTC
TRBV18	TRBD1	TRBJ1-5	-	CASSRTGTGGNQPQHF	TGTGCCAGCTCACGTACCGGGACAGGGGGCAATCAGCCCCAGCATTTT
TRBV6-2/TRBV6-3	TRBD2	TRBJ2-2	-	CASSYRSGSANTGELFF	TGTGCCAGCAGTTACCGGAGCGGGAGCGCGAACACCGGGGAGCTGTTTTTT
TRBV6-5	TRBD1	TRBJ1-4	-	CASTNRGTAVEKLFF	TGTGCCAGCACAAATCGCGGGACAGCAGTTGAAAAACTGTTTTTT
TRBV11-2	TRBD2	TRBJ2-1	-	CASSLLGRGNEQFF	TGTGCCAGCAGCCTCTTAGGGCGGGGGAATGAGCAGTTCTTC
TRBV5-1	-	TRBJ1-4	-	CASSGPGPEDEKLFF	TGCGCCAGCAGCGGCCCAGGGCCAGAGGATGAAAAACTGTTTTTT
TRBV28	-	TRBJ1-5	-	CAIGPLVANQPQHF	TGTGCCATCGGGCCGCTAGTAGCGAATCAGCCCCAGCATTTT
TRBV7-9	-	TRBJ2-7	-	CASSPHATALPSYEQYF	TGTGCCAGCAGCCCCCACGCGACAGCCCTACCATCCTACGAGCAGTACTTC
TRBV25-1	-	TRBJ1-1	-	CASSEQGFGTEAFF	TGTGCCAGCAGTGAACAGGGGTTCGGGACTGAAGCTTTCTTT
TRBV7-3	TRBD1	TRBJ1-2	-	CASSPTQGNYGYTF	TGTGCCAGCAGCCCGACACAGGGGAACTATGGCTACACCTTC
TRBV19	-	TRBJ2-3	-	CASSPSDYFTDTQYF	TGTGCCAGTAGTCCCTCGGACTACTTCACAGATACGCAGTATTTT
TRBV11-2	-	TRBJ1-4	-	CASSLSSGEVEKLFF	TGTGCCAGCAGCTTATCTTCAGGGGAAGTCGAAAAACTGTTTTTT
TRBV7-6	-	TRBJ2-5	-	CASSLGSGAPETQYF	TGTGCCAGCAGCTTAGGGAGCGGAGCCCCCGAGACCCAGTACTTC
TRBV6-5	TRBD1	TRBJ2-4	-	CASRQPGQGKNIQYF	TGTGCCAGCAGACAACCGGGACAGGGCAAAAACATTCAGTACTTC